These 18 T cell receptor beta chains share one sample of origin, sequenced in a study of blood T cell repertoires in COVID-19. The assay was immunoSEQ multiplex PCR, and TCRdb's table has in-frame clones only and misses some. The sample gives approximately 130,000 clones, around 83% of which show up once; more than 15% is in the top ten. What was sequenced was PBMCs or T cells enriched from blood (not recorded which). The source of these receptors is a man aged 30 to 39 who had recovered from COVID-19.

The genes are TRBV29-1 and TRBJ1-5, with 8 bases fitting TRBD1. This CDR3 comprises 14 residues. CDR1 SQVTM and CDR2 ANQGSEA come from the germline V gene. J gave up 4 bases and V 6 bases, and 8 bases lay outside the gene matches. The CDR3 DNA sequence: TGCAGCGTAGCGATCGGACAGGGAAATCAGCCCCAGCATTTT. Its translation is CSVAIGQGNQPQHF.

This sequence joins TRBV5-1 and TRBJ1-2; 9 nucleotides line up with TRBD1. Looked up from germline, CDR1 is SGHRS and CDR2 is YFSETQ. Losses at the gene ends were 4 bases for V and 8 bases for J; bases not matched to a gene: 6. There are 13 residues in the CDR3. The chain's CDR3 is CASSQGQGNGYTF. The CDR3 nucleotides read TGCGCCAGCAGCCAGGGACAGGGAAACGGCTACACCTTC.

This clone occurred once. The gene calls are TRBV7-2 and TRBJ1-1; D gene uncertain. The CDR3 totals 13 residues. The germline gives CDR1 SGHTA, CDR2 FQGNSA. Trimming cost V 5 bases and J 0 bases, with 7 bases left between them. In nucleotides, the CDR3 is TGTGCCAGCAGCCCGGGGTTGAACACTGAAGCTTTCTTT. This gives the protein CASSPGLNTEAFF.

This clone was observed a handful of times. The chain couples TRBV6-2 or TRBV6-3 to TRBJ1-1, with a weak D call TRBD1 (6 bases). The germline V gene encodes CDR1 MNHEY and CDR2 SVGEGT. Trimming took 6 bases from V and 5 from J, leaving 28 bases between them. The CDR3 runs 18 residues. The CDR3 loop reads CASSPRVGGGRAVTEAFF. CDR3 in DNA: TGTGCCAGCAGCCCTCGCGTTGGGGGGGGCCGGGCTGTAACTGAAGCTTTCTTT.

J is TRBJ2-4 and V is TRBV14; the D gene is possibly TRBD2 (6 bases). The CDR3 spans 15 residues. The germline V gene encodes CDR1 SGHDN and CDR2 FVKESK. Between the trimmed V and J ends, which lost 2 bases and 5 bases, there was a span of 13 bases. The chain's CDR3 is CASSQTDYRENIQYF. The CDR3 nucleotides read TGTGCCAGCAGCCAAACGGACTATAGGGAAAACATTCAGTACTTC.

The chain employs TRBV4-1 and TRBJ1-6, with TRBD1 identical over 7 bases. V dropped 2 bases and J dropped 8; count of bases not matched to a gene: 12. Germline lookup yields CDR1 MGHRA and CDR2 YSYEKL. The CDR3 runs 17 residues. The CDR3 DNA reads TGCGCCAGCAGCCAATCCCCAGGGGGGTCTAGCTATTCACCCCTCCACTTT. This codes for CASSQSPGGSSYSPLHF.

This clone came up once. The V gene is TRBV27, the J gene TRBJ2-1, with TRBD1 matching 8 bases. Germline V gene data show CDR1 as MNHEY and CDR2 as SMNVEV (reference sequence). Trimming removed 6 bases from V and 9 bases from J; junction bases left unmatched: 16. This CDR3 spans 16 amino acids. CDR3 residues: CASRITRQGWVGEQFF. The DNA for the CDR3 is TGTGCCAGCAGGATCACCAGACAGGGGTGGGTCGGTGAGCAGTTCTTC.

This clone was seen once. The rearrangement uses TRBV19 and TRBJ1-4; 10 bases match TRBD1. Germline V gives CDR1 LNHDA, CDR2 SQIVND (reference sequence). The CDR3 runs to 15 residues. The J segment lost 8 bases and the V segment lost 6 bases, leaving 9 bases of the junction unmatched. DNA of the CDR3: TGTGCCAGTAGCTCCGACAGGGGGCATGGCGAAAAACTGTTTTTT. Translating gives CASSSDRGHGEKLFF. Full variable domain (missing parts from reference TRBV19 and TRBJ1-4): DGGITQSPKYLFRKEGQNVTLSCEQNLNHDAMYWYRQDPGQGLRLIYYSQIVNDFQKGDIAEGYSVSREKKESFPLTVTSAQKNPTAFYLCASSSDRGHGEKLFFGSGTQLSVL.

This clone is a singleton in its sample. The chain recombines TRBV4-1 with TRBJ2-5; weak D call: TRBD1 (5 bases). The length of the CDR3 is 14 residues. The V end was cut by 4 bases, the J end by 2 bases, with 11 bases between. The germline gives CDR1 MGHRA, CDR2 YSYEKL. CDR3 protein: CASSLKGDQETQYF. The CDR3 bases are TGCGCCAGCAGCCTAAAAGGGGATCAAGAGACCCAGTACTTC.

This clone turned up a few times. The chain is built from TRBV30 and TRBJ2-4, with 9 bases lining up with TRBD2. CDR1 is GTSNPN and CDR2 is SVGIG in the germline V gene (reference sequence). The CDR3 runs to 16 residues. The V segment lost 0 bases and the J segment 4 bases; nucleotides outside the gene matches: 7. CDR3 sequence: CAWSVGSLAGKNIQYF. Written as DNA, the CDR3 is TGTGCCTGGAGTGTGGGTTCGCTAGCGGGGAAAAACATTCAGTACTTC.

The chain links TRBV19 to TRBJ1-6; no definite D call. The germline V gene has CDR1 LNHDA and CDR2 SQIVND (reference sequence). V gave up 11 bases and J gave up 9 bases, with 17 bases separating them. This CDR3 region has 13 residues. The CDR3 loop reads CASTWEKGSPLHF. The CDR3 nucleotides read TGTGCCTCCACGTGGGAGAAGGGTTCACCCCTCCACTTT.

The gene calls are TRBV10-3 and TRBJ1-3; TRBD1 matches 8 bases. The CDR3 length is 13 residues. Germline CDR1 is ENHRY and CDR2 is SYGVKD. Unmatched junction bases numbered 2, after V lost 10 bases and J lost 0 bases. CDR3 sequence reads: CATGQDSGNTIYF. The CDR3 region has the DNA TGTGCCACGGGACAGGACTCTGGAAACACCATATATTTT.

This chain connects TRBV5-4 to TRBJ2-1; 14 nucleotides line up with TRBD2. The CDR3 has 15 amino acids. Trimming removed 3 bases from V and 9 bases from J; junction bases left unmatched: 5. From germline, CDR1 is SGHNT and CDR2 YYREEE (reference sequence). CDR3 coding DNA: TGTGCCAGCAGCTCGGGACTAGCGGGAGCCGGTGAGCAGTTCTTC. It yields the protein CASSSGLAGAGEQFF. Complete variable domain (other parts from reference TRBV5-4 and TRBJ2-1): ETGVTQSPTHLIKTRGQQVTLRCSSQSGHNTVSWYQQALGQGPQFIFQYYREEENGRGNFPPRFSGLQFPNYSSELNVNALELDDSALYLCASSSGLAGAGEQFFGPGTRLTVL.

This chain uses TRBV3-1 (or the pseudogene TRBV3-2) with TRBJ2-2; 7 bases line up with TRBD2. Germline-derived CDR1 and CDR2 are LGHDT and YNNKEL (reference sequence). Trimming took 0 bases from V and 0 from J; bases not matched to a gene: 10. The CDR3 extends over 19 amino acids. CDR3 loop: CASSQDALLANANTGELFF. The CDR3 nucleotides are TGTGCCAGCAGCCAAGATGCCTTACTAGCGAACGCGAACACCGGGGAGCTGTTTTTT.

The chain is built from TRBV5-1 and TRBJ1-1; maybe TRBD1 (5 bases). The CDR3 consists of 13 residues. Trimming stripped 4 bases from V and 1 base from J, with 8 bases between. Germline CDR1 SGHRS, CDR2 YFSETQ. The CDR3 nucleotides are TGCGCCAGCAGCGTACAGGAGAACACTGAAGCTTTCTTT. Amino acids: CASSVQENTEAFF. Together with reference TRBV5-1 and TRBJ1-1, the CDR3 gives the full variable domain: KAGVTQTPRYLIKTRGQQVTLSCSPISGHRSVSWYQQTPGQGLQFLFEYFSETQRNKGNFPGRFSGRQFSNSRSEMNVSTLELGDSALYLCASSVQENTEAFFGQGTRLTVV.

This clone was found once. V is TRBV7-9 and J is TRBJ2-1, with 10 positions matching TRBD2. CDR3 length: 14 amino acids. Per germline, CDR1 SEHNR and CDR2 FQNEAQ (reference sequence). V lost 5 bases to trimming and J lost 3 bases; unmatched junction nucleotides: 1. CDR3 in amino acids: CASSPSGGYNEQFF. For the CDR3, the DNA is TGTGCCAGCAGCCCTAGCGGGGGCTACAATGAGCAGTTCTTC.

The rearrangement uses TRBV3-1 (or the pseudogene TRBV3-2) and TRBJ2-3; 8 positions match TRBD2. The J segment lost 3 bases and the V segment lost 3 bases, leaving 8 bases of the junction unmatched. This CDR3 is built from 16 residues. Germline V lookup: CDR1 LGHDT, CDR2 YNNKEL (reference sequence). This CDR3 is CASSHLPAGVTDTQYF. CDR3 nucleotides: TGTGCCAGCAGCCACCTACCAGCGGGAGTAACAGATACGCAGTATTTT.

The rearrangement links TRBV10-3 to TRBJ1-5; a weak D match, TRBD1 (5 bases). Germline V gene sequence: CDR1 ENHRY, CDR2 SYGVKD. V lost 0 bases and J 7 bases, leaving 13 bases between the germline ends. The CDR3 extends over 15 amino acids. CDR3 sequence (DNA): TGTGCCATCAGTGAGTCTGGGACGGGGGAGCAGCCCCAGCATTTT. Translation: CAISESGTGEQPQHF.